One and the same sample provided the 15 T cell receptor beta chains below, sequenced in a study of blood T cell repertoires in COVID-19. Repertoires were generated with immunoSEQ multiplex PCR, while TCRdb's copy carries only in-frame clones and drops some. The table includes about 330,000 clones, more than 75% detected once. The specimen was peripheral blood. These receptors all stem from a woman aged 50 to 65 with active or convalescent COVID-19.

This clone was seen a few times. The chain employs TRBV7-9 and TRBJ2-7; 9 bases agree with TRBD2. Germline V CDR1 and CDR2: SEHNR, FQNEAQ (reference sequence). The V segment lost 0 bases and the J segment 2 bases; nucleotides outside the gene matches: 14. The CDR3 sequence is 19 residues long. The DNA for the CDR3 is TGTGCCAGCAGCTTAGCCTCCCCCAGTGGCGGGGGGGGAACCTACGAGCAGTACTTC. Amino acids: CASSLASPSGGGGTYEQYF.

This clone was observed a single time. V and J are TRBV19 and TRBJ2-1; the match to TRBD2 covers 7 bases. Germline CDR1 is LNHDA and CDR2 is SQIVND (reference sequence). This CDR3 contains 15 residues. The trim removed 5 bases at V and 2 bases at J, leaving 6 bases unmatched. The CDR3 coding sequence is TGTGCCAGTAGTTGGAGGGAGGGCCCCTACAATGAGCAGTTCTTC. This encodes CASSWREGPYNEQFF.

The chain carries TRBV3-1 (or the pseudogene TRBV3-2) and TRBJ2-1; no firm D call. The CDR3 spans 12 residues. With 9 bases removed from V and 7 bases from J, the gap between germline ends came to 13 bases. Germline V gene sequence: CDR1 LGHDT, CDR2 YNNKEL (reference sequence). CDR3 amino acids: CASSSSQNEQFF. DNA for the CDR3: TGTGCCAGTTCGTCAAGCCAAAATGAGCAGTTCTTC.

The chain recombines TRBV28 with TRBJ2-1; 9 positions match TRBD1. Per germline, CDR1 MDHEN and CDR2 SYDVKM. The ends lost 8 bases at V and 8 bases at J; junction bases unmatched: 16. The CDR3 consists of 16 residues. The CDR3 is CASSRPGTGLVDEQFF. The CDR3 DNA is TGTGCCAGCTCACGGCCCGGGACAGGGTTAGTAGATGAGCAGTTCTTC.

The chain uses TRBV5-4 and TRBJ2-5; TRBD2 agrees at 8 bases. Germline V lookup: CDR1 SGHNT, CDR2 YYREEE (reference sequence). The junction had 3 bases not matched to a gene; V was cut back by 1 base and J by 1 base. The CDR3 contains 15 residues. The CDR3 spells CASSLILAGQETQYF. CDR3 sequence (DNA): TGTGCCAGCAGCTTGATCCTAGCGGGCCAAGAGACCCAGTACTTC.

The chain's CDR3 is CASSQDPVVGRQYF. The CDR3 region has the DNA TGCGCCAGCAGCCAAGATCCAGTCGTGGGGAGGCAGTACTTC. This sequence joins TRBV4-3 and TRBJ2-7, with D possibly matching TRBD2 (5 bases). Trimming shortened V by 0 bases and J by 9 bases, and 15 bases separated the two germline ends. From germline, CDR1 is LGHNA and CDR2 YSLEER. The CDR3 length is 14 residues.

This clone was seen just once. This chain connects TRBV10-3 to TRBJ1-1; D is uncertain. Trimming shortened V by 8 bases and J by 1 base, and 8 bases separated the two germline ends. CDR3 size: 12 residues. Germline V gives CDR1 ENHRY, CDR2 SYGVKD. This chain's CDR3 is CAIGPPNTEAFF. The CDR3 DNA sequence: TGTGCCATCGGCCCCCCGAACACTGAAGCTTTCTTT.

The V gene is TRBV3-1 (or the pseudogene TRBV3-2), the J gene TRBJ1-2; TRBD1 agrees at 8 bases. V lost 1 base, J lost 6 bases, and 1 base stayed unmatched. Germline V gene lookup returns CDR1 LGHDT and CDR2 YNNKEL (reference sequence). The CDR3 extends over 13 amino acids. CDR3 amino acids: CASSQGTGNGYTF. In DNA form, the CDR3 reads TGTGCCAGCAGCCAAGGGACAGGGAATGGCTACACCTTC.

The chain recombines TRBV5-1 with TRBJ2-1, with 8 positions matching TRBD2. Looked up from germline, CDR1 is SGHRS and CDR2 is YFSETQ. The V gene end was trimmed by 0 bases and the J gene end by 5 bases; junction bases not matched to a gene: 19. This CDR3 contains 20 residues. CDR3: CASSLERESGRPLGDNEQFF. As DNA, the CDR3 is TGCGCCAGCAGCTTGGAGAGGGAGAGCGGGAGACCCCTAGGAGACAATGAGCAGTTCTTC.

V is TRBV10-3 and J is TRBJ1-2; 8 bases match TRBD1. The germline V gene has CDR1 ENHRY and CDR2 SYGVKD. The CDR3 has 16 residues. The V and J ends lost 8 bases and 7 bases, in that order; junction bases with no gene match: 18. The CDR3 DNA follows: TGTGCCATCCAGCAGGTGAATGAACAGGGGGTGCGTGGCTACACCTTC. Translation gives CAIQQVNEQGVRGYTF.

This rearrangement joins TRBV15 to TRBJ2-7, with D possibly matching TRBD1 (6 bases). Trimming stripped 0 bases from V and 3 bases from J, with 15 bases between. Germline-derived CDR1 and CDR2 are LNHNV and YYDKDF (reference sequence). This CDR3 has 16 amino acids. In DNA form, the CDR3 reads TGTGCCACCAGCAGAGACCCAGGGGTAACCCTCTACGAGCAGTACTTC. This sequence encodes CATSRDPGVTLYEQYF.

The rearrangement links TRBV4-3 to TRBJ2-2; 11 bases agree with TRBD2. Germline V gene lookup returns CDR1 LGHNA and CDR2 YSLEER. V trimming: 2 bases; J trimming: 7 bases; junction bases outside the gene matches: 15. This CDR3 contains 19 residues. The CDR3 sequence: CASSQRSGHVAGGIGELFF. The DNA for the CDR3 is TGCGCCAGCAGCCAACGGTCGGGACATGTAGCGGGAGGGATCGGGGAGCTGTTTTTT.

The chain carries TRBV7-3 and TRBJ2-1, with TRBD2 matching 10 bases. The CDR3 runs 16 residues. Germline V gene sequence: CDR1 SGHTA, CDR2 FQGTGA. V lost 1 base to trimming and J lost 4 bases; unmatched junction nucleotides: 4. CDR3 bases: TGTGCCAGCAGCTTAAGCGGGACTAGCGTGTACAATGAGCAGTTCTTC. Residues: CASSLSGTSVYNEQFF.

The rearrangement links TRBV6-5 to TRBJ2-7; 9 nucleotides align to TRBD1. This CDR3 contains 15 residues. Germline V gives CDR1 MNHEY, CDR2 SVGAGI. The J segment lost 3 bases and the V segment lost 5 bases, leaving 8 bases of the junction unmatched. The CDR3, as DNA: TGTGCCAGCAGTCCCGGGACAGGGATCTACTACGAGCAGTACTTC. Protein sequence: CASSPGTGIYYEQYF.

The chain links TRBV7-2 to TRBJ1-5, with TRBD1 matching over 7 bases. The CDR3 is 15 amino acids. CDR1 is SGHTA, CDR2 FQGNSA, per germline. V shed 0 bases and J 4 bases; nucleotides not matched to a gene: 3. CDR3 protein: CASSLATGWNQPQHF. The CDR3 bases are TGTGCCAGCAGCTTAGCGACAGGGTGGAATCAGCCCCAGCATTTT.